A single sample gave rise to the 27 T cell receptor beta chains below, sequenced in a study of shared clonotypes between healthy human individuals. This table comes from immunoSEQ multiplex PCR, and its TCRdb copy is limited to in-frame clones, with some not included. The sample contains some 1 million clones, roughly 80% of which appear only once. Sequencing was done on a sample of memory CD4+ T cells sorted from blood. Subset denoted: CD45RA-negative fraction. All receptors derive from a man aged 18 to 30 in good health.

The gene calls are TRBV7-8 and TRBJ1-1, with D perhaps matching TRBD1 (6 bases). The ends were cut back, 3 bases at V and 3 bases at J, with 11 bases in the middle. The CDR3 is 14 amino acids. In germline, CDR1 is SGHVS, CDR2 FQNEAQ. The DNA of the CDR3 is TGTGCCAGCAGCTTTGAACAGGGTTACACTGAAGCTTTCTTT. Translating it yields CASSFEQGYTEAFF.

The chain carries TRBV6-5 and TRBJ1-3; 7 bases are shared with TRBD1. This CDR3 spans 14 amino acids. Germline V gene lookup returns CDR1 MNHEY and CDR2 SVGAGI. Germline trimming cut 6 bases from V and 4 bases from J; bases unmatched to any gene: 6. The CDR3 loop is CASSKTGDGNTIYF. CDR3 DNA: TGTGCCAGCAGCAAAACAGGGGACGGAAACACCATATATTTT.

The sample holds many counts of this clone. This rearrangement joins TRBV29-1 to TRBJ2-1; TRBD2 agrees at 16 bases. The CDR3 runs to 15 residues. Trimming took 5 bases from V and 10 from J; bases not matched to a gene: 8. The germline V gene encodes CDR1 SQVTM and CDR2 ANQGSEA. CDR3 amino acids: CSVTGTSGGAWEQFF. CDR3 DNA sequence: TGCAGCGTTACCGGGACTAGCGGGGGGGCCTGGGAGCAGTTCTTC.

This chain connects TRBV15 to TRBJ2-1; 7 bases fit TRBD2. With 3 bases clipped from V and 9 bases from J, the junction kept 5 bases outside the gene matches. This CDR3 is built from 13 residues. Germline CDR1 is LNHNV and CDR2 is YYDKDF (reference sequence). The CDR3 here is CATSRLGGGEQFF. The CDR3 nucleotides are TGTGCCACCAGCAGGTTGGGCGGGGGTGAGCAGTTCTTC.

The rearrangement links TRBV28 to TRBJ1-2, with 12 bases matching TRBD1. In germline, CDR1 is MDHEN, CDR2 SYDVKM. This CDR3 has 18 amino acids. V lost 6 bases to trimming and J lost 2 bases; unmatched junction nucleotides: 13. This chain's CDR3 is CASSLPGTGGLLNYGYTF. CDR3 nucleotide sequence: TGTGCCAGCAGCCTTCCGGGGACAGGGGGCCTTTTGAACTATGGCTACACCTTC.

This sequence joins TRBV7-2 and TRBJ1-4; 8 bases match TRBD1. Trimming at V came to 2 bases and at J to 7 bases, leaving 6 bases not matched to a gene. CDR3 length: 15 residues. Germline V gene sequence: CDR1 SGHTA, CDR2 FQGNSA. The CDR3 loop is CASSLPTGDSEKLFF. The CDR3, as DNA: TGTGCCAGCAGCTTACCGACAGGGGATAGTGAAAAACTGTTTTTT.

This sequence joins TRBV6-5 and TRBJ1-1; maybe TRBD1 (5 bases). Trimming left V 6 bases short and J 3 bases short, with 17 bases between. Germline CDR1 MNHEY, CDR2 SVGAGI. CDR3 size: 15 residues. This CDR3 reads CASRRSGIVYTEAFF. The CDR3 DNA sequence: TGTGCCAGCAGGCGATCAGGGATCGTGTACACTGAAGCTTTCTTT.

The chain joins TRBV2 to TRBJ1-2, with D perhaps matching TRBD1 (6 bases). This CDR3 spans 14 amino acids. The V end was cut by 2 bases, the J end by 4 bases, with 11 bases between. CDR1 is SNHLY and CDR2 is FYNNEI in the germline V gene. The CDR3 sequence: CASSELGGPYGYTF. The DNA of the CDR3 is TGTGCCAGCAGTGAACTCGGGGGCCCCTATGGCTACACCTTC.

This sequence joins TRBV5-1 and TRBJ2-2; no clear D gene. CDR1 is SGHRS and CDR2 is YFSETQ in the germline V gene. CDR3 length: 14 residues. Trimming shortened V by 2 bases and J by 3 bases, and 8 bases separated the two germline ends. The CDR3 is CASSLDGDTGELFF. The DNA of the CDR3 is TGCGCCAGCAGCTTAGATGGGGACACCGGGGAGCTGTTTTTT.

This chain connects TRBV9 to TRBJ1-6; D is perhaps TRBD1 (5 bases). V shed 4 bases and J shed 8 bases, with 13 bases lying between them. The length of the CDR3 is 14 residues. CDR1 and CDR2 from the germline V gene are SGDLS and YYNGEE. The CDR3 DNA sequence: TGTGCCAGCAGCCGCGATTCCAGGGATTCACCCCTCCACTTT. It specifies CASSRDSRDSPLHF.

The CDR3 here is CASNRRQGTEAFF. The CDR3 region has the DNA TGTGCCAGCAACCGACGACAGGGCACTGAAGCTTTCTTT. The chain uses TRBV6-5 and TRBJ1-1; TRBD1 matches at 7 bases. The J segment lost 4 bases and the V segment lost 7 bases, leaving 6 bases of the junction unmatched. The CDR3 covers 13 residues. Germline V gene sequence: CDR1 MNHEY, CDR2 SVGAGI.

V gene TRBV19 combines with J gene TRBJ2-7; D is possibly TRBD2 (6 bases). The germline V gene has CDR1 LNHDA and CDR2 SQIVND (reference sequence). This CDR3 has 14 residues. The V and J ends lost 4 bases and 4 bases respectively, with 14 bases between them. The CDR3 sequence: CASSTRTGTYEQYF. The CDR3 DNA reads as TGTGCCAGTAGTACACGAACCGGGACTTACGAGCAGTACTTC.

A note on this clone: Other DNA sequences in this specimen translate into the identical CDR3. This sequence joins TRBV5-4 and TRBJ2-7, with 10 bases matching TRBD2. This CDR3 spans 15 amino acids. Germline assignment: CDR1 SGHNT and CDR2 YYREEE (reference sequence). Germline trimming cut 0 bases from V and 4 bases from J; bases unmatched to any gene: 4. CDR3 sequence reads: CASSLGLAGSYEQYF. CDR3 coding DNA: TGTGCCAGCAGCTTGGGACTAGCGGGCTCTTACGAGCAGTACTTC.

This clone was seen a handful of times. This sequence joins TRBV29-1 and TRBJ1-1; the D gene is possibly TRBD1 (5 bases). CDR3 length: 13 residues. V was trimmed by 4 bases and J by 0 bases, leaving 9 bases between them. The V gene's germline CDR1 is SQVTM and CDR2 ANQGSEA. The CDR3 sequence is CSVVTAMNTEAFF. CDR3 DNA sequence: TGCAGCGTTGTGACAGCCATGAACACTGAAGCTTTCTTT. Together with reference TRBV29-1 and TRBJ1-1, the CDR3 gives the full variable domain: SAVISQKPSRDICQRGTSLTIQCQVDSQVTMMFWYRQQPGQSLTLIATANQGSEATYESGFVIDKFPISRPNLTFSTLTVSNMSPEDSSIYLCSVVTAMNTEAFFGQGTRLTVV.

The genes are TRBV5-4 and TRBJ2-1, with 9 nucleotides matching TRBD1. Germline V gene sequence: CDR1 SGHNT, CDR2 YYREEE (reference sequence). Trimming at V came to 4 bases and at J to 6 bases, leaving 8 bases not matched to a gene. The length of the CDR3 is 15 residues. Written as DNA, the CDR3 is TGTGCCAGCAGCCGCCGGACAGGGGAGATCAATGAGCAGTTCTTC. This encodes CASSRRTGEINEQFF.

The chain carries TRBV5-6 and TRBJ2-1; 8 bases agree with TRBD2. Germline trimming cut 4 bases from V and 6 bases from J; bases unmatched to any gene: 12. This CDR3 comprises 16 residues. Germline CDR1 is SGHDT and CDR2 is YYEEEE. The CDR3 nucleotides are TGTGCCAGCAGCCTTCCGGGACTAGTAAGGTCCAATGAGCAGTTCTTC. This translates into CASSLPGLVRSNEQFF.

The DNA of the CDR3 is TGTGCCAGCAGGGAGGACCTCAACTCTTGGGGAGAGCAGTTCTTC. Protein: CASREDLNSWGEQFF. This chain links TRBV9 with TRBJ2-1; D perhaps matches TRBD2 (5 bases). Germline CDR1 SGDLS, CDR2 YYNGEE. This CDR3 region has 15 residues. With 5 bases removed from V and 10 bases from J, the gap between germline ends came to 22 bases.

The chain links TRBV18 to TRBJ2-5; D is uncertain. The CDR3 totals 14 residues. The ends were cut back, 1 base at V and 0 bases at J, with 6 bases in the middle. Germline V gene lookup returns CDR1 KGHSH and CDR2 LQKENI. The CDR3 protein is CASSPLNYQETQYF. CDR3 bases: TGTGCCAGCTCACCACTCAACTACCAAGAGACCCAGTACTTC.

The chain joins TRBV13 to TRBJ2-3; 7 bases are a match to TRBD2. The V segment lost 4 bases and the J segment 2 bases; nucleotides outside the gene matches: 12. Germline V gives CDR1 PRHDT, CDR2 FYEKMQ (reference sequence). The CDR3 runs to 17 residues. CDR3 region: CASSSTPPGGITDTQYF. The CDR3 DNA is TGTGCCAGCAGCTCCACCCCCCCCGGGGGGATCACAGATACGCAGTATTTT.

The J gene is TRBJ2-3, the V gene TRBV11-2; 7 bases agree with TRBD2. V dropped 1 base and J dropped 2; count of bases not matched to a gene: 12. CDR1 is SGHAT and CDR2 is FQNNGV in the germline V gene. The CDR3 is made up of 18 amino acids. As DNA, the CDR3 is TGTGCCAGCAGCTTAGCCAGGCAGCGGGGCTCTGCCACAGATACGCAGTATTTT. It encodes CASSLARQRGSATDTQYF.

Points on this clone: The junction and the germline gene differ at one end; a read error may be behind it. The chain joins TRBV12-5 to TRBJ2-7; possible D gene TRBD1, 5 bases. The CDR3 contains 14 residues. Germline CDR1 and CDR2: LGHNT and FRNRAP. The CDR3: CASGLVGPTYEQYF. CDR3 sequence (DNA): TGTGCTAGTGGTCTGGTGGGGCCCACCTACGAGCAGTACTTC.

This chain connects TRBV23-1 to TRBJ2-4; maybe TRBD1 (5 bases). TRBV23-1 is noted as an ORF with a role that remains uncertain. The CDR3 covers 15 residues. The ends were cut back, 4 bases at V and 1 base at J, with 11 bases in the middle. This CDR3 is CASSRIPGAKNIQYF. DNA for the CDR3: TGCGCCAGCAGTCGGATCCCAGGGGCCAAAAACATTCAGTACTTC.

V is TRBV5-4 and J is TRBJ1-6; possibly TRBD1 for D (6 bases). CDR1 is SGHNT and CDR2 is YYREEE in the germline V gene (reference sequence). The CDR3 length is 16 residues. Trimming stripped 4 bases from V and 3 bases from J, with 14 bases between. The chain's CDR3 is CASSLGGQSYNSPLHF. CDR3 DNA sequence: TGTGCCAGCAGCCTAGGGGGGCAAAGCTATAATTCACCCCTCCACTTT. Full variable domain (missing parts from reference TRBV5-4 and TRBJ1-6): ETGVTQSPTHLIKTRGQQVTLRCSSQSGHNTVSWYQQALGQGPQFIFQYYREEENGRGNFPPRFSGLQFPNYSSELNVNALELDDSALYLCASSLGGQSYNSPLHFGNGTRLTVT.

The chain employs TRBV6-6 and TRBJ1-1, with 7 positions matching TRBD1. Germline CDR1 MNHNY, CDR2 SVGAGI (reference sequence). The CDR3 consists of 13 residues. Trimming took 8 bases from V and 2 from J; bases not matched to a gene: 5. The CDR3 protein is CASVTGVNTEAFF. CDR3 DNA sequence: TGTGCCAGCGTAACAGGGGTTAACACTGAAGCTTTCTTT.

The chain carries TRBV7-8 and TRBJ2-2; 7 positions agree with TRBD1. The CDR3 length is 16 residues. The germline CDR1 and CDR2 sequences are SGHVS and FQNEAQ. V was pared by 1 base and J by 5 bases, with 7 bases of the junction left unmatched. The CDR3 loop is CASSLVRGRETGELFF. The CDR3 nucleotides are TGTGCCAGCAGCTTAGTTAGGGGGCGCGAGACCGGGGAGCTGTTTTTT.

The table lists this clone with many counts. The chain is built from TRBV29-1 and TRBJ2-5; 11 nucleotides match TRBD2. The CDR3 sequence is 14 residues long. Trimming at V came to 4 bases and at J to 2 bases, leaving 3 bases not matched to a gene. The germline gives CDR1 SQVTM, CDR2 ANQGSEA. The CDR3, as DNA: TGCAGCGTTGCTAGCGGGAGGCTACAAGAGACCCAGTACTTC. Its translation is CSVASGRLQETQYF.

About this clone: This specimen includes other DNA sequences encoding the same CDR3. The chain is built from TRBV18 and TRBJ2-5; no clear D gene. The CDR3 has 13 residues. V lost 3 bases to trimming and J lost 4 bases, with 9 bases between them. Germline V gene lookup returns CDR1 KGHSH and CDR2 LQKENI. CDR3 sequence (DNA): TGTGCCAGCTCACCGGGCAGCCGAGAGACCCAGTACTTC. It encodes CASSPGSRETQYF. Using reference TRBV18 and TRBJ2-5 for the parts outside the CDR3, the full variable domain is NAGVMQNPRHLVRRRGQEARLRCSPMKGHSHVYWYRQLPEEGLKFMVYLQKENIIDESGMPKERFSAEFPKEGPSILRIQQVVRGDSAAYFCASSPGSRETQYFGPGTRLLVL.